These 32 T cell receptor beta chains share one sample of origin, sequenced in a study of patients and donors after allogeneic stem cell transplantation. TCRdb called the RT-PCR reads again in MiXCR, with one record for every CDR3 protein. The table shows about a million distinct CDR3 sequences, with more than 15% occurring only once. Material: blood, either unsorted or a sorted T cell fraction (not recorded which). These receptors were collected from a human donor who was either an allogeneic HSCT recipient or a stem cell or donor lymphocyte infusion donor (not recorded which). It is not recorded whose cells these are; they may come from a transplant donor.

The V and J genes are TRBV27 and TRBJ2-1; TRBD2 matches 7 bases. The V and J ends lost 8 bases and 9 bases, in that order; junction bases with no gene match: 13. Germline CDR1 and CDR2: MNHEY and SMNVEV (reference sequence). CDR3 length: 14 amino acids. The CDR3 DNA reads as TGTGCCAGCGAGTCGAAACGGGGGGTCGGTGAGCAGTTCTTC. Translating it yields CASESKRGVGEQFF.

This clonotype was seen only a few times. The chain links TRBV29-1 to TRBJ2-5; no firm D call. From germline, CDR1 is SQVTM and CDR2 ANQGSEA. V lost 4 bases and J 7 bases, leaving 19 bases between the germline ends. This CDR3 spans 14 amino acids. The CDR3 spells CSVGLSFSWATQYF. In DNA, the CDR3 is TGCAGCGTTGGCCTTAGTTTCAGTTGGGCGACCCAGTACTTC. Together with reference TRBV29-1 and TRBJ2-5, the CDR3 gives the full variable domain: SAVISQKPSRDICQRGTSLTIQCQVDSQVTMMFWYRQQPGQSLTLIATANQGSEATYESGFVIDKFPISRPNLTFSTLTVSNMSPEDSSIYLCSVGLSFSWATQYFGPGTRLLVL.

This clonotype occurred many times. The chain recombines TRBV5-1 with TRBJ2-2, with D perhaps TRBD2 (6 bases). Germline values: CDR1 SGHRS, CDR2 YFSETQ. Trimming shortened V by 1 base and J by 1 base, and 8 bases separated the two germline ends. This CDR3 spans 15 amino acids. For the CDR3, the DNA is TGCGCCAGCAGCTTGAGAGCGGGGAACACCGGGGAGCTGTTTTTT. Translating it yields CASSLRAGNTGELFF.

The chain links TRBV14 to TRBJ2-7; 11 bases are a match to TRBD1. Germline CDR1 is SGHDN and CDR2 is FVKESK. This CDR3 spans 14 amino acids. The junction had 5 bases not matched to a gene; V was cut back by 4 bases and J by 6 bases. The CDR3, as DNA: TGTGCCAGCAGCCCCGGGACAGGGGGTTTCGAGCAGTACTTC. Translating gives CASSPGTGGFEQYF.

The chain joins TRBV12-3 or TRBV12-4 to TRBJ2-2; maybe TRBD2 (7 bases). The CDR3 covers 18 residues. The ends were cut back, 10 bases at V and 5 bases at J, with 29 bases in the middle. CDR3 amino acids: CATSPPPLAGAGTGELFF. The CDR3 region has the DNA TGTGCCACGTCCCCTCCCCCTCTGGCGGGGGCAGGTACCGGGGAGCTGTTTTTT.

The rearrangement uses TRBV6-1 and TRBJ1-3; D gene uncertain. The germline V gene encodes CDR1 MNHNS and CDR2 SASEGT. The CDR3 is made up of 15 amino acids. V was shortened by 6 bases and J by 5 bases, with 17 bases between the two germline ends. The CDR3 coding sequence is TGTGCCAGCAGCCGTGGTGACAATCGACGAAACACCATATATTTT. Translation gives CASSRGDNRRNTIYF.

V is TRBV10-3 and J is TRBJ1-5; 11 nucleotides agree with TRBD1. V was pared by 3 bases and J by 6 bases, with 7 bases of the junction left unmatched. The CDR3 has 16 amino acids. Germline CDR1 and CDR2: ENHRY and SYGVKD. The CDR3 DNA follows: TGTGCCATCAGTGACCCCGGGACAGGGGGAAGTCAGCCCCAGCATTTT. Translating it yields CAISDPGTGGSQPQHF.

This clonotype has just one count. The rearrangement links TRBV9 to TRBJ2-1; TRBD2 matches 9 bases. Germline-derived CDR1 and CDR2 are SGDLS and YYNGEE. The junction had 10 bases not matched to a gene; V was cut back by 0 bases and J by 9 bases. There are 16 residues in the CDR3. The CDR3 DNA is TGTGCCAGCAGCGTAGGGGCTAGCGGGGCGGCTGGTGAGCAGTTCTTC. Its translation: CASSVGASGAAGEQFF.

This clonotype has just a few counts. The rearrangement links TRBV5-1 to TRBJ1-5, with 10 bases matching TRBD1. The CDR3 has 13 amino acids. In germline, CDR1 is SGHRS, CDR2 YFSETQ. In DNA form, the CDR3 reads TGCGCAAGCGACAGGGGGCAGGATCAGCCCCAGCATTTT. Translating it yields CASDRGQDQPQHF.

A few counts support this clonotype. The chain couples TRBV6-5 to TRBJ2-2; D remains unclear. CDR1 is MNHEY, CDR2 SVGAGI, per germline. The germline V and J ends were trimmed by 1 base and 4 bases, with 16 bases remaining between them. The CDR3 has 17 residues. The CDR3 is CASSYFPQRDSTGELFF. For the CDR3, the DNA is TGTGCCAGCAGTTACTTTCCGCAGAGAGACTCCACCGGGGAGCTGTTTTTT.

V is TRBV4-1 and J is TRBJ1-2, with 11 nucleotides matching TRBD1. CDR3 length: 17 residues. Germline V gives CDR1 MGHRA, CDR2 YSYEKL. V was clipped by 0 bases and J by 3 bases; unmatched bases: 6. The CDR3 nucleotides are TGCGCCAGCAGCCAAGACCCCGGGACAGGGGGATACTATGGCTACACCTTC. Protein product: CASSQDPGTGGYYGYTF.

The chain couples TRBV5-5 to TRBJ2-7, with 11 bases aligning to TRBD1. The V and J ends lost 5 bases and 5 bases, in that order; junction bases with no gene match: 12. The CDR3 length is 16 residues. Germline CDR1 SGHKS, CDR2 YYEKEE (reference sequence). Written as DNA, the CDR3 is TGTGCCAGCAGTCCTGGACAGGGGGCGATACCCCACGAGCAGTACTTC. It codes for CASSPGQGAIPHEQYF.

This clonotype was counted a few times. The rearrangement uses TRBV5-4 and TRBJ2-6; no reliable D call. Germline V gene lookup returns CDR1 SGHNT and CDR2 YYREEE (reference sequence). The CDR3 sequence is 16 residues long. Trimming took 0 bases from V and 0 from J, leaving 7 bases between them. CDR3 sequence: CASSLDAASGANVLTF. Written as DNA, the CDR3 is TGTGCCAGCAGCTTGGATGCGGCCTCTGGGGCCAACGTCCTGACTTTC.

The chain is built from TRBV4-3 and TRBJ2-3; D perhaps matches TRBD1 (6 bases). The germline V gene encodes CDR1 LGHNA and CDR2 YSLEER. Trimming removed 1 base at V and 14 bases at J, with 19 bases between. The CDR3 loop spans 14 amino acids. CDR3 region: CASSQVGGHRGRYF. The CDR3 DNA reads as TGCGCCAGCAGCCAAGTTGGGGGCCATCGGGGCCGGTATTTT.

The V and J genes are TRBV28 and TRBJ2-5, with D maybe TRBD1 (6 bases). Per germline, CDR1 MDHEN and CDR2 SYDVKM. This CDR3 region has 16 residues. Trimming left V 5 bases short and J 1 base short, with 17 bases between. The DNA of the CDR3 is TGTGCCAGCAGTAAAGGGACAAAAGGGCTCCAAGAGACCCAGTACTTC. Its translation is CASSKGTKGLQETQYF.

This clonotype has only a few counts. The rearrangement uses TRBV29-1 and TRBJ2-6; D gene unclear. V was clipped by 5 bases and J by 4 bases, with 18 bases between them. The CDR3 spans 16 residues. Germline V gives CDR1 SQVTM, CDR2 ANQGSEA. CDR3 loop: CSVYSHGVEGANVLTF. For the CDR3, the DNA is TGCAGCGTTTACTCTCATGGGGTAGAAGGGGCCAACGTCCTGACTTTC. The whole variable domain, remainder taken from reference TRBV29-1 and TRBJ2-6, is SAVISQKPSRDICQRGTSLTIQCQVDSQVTMMFWYRQQPGQSLTLIATANQGSEATYESGFVIDKFPISRPNLTFSTLTVSNMSPEDSSIYLCSVYSHGVEGANVLTFGAGSRLTVL.

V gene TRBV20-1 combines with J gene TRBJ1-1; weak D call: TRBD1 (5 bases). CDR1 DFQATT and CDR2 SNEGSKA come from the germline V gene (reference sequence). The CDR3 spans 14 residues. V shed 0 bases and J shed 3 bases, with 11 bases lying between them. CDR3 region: CSARDPRDHTEAFF. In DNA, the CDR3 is TGCAGTGCTAGAGACCCCCGGGACCACACTGAAGCTTTCTTT.

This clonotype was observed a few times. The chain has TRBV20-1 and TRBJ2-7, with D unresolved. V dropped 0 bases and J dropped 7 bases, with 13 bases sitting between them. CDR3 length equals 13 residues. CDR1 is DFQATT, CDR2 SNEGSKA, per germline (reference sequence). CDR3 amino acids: CSARDLEQSEQYF. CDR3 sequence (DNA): TGCAGTGCTAGAGATCTGGAGCAATCGGAGCAGTACTTC.

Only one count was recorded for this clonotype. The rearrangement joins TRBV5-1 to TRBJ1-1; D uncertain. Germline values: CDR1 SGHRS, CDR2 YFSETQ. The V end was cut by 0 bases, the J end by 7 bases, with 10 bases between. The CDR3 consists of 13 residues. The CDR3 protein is CASSLEGFGEAFF. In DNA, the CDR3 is TGCGCCAGCAGCTTGGAAGGTTTTGGTGAAGCTTTCTTT.

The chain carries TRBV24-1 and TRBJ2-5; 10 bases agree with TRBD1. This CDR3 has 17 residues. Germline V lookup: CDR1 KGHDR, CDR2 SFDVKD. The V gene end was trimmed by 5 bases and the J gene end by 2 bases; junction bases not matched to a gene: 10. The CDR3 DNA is TGTGCCACCAGTGCCTACGGGACAGGGGCCGCGCAAGAGACCCAGTACTTC. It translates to CATSAYGTGAAQETQYF.

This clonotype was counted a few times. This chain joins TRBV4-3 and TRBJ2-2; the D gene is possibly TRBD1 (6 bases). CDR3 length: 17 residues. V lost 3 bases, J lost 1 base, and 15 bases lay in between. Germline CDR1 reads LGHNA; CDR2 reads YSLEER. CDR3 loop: CASSQSAGTKNTGELFF. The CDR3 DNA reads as TGCGCCAGCAGCCAGTCCGCCGGGACAAAGAACACCGGGGAGCTGTTTTTT.

The DNA for the CDR3 is TGTGCCAGCAGGGAACGGACTTGGTCCCGCGACGAGCAGTACTTC. Protein: CASRERTWSRDEQYF. The chain links TRBV11-2 to TRBJ2-7; D is possibly TRBD2 (5 bases). The V end lost 6 bases, the J end lost 5 bases, and 20 bases lay between the germline ends. The germline CDR1 and CDR2 sequences are SGHAT and FQNNGV. The CDR3 is 15 amino acids.

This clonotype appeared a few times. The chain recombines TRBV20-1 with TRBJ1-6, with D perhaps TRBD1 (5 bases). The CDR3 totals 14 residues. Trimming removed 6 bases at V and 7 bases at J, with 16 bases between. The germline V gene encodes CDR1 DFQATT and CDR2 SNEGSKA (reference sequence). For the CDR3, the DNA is TGCAGTGCAATTGGGACGGTGAAGAATTCACCCCTCCACTTT. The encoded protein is CSAIGTVKNSPLHF.

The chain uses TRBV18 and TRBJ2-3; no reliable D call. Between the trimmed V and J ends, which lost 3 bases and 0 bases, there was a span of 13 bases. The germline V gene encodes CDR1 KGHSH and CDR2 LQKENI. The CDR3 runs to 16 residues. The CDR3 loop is CASSPSEVVSTDTQYF. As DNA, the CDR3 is TGTGCCAGCTCACCTTCTGAGGTAGTCAGCACAGATACGCAGTATTTT. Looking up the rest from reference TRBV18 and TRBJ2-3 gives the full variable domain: NAGVMQNPRHLVRRRGQEARLRCSPMKGHSHVYWYRQLPEEGLKFMVYLQKENIIDESGMPKERFSAEFPKEGPSILRIQQVVRGDSAAYFCASSPSEVVSTDTQYFGPGTRLTVL.

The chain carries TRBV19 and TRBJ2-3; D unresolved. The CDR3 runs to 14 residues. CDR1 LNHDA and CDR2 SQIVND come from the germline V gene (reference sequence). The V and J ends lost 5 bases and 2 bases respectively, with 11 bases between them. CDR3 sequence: CASSPRPNTDTQYF. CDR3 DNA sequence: TGTGCCAGTAGTCCACGCCCAAACACAGATACGCAGTATTTT.

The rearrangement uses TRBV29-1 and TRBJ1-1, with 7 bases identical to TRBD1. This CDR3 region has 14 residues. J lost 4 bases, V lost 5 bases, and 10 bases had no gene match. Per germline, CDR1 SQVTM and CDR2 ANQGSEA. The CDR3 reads CSVQRSQGSTEAFF. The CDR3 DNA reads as TGCAGCGTTCAACGATCACAGGGGAGCACTGAAGCTTTCTTT. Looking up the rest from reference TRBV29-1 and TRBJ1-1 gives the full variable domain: SAVISQKPSRDICQRGTSLTIQCQVDSQVTMMFWYRQQPGQSLTLIATANQGSEATYESGFVIDKFPISRPNLTFSTLTVSNMSPEDSSIYLCSVQRSQGSTEAFFGQGTRLTVV.

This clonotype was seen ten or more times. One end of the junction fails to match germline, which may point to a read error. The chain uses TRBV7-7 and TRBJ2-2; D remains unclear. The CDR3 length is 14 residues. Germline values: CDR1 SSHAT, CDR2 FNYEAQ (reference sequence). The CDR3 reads CASSFDTYTGELFF. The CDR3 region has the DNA TGTGCTAGCAGCTTCGACACGTACACCGGGGAGCTGTTTTTT.

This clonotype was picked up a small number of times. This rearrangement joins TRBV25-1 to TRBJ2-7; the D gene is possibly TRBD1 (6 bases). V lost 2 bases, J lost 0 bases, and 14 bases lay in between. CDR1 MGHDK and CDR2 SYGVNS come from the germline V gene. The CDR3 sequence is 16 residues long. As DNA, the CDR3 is TGTGCCAGCAGTGAAAAACCCGGGACACACTCCTACGAGCAGTACTTC. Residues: CASSEKPGTHSYEQYF.

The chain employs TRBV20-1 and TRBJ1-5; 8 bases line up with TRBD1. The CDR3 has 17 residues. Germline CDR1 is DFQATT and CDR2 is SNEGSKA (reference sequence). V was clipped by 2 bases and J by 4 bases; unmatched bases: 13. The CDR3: CSARPSDQGARNQPQHF. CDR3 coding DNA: TGCAGTGCTAGACCAAGTGACCAGGGGGCCAGGAATCAGCCCCAGCATTTT.

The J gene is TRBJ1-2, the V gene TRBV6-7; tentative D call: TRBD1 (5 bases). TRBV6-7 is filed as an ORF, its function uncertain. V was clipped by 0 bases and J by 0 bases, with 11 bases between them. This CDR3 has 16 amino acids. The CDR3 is CASSYSGPAANYGYTF. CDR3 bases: TGTGCCAGCAGTTACTCGGGGCCAGCAGCTAACTATGGCTACACCTTC.

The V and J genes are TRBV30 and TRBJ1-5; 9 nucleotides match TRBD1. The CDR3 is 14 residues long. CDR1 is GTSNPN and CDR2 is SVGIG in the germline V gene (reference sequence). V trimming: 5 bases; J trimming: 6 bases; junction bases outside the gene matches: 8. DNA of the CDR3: TGTGCCTGGGGCCCGGGACAGGGAAGTCAGCCCCAGCATTTT. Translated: CAWGPGQGSQPQHF.

The CDR3 protein is CASSLRSDTLEQYF. The CDR3 DNA reads TGTGCCAGCAGCTTGCGATCCGACACCCTCGAGCAGTACTTC. This chain connects TRBV7-7 to TRBJ2-7; no definite D call. The CDR3 is 14 residues long. Germline V gives CDR1 SSHAT, CDR2 FNYEAQ (reference sequence). With 3 bases removed from V and 6 bases from J, the gap between germline ends came to 15 bases.